This T cell receptor beta chain was identified in a study of a mutant IDH1 vaccine in newly diagnosed glioma. On the study more broadly: Every participant had undergone radiotherapy, temozolomide, or both before, and most underwent both. Study results and caveats: Vaccine-induced immune responses were detected in roughly 93% of patients. No link was apparently found between pseudoprogression and changes in top peripheral T cell clonotypes.

The sample's time point: baseline, week 1 (first vaccination visit). Treatment of the sample: pre-vaccination baseline after standard-of-care therapy. Each donor presented with a new WHO grade 3 or 4 astrocytoma that tested IDH1-mutant and showed ATRX loss. A note on this clone: What it binds is not known.

Only in-frame clones appear in the TCRdb table, and some are missing; sequencing was by immunoSEQ multiplex PCR. The repertoire holds about 67,000 clones, with approximately 82% as singletons. The CDR3 spans 17 residues. Germline CDR1 SGDLS, CDR2 YYNGEE. Between the trimmed V and J ends, which lost 0 bases and 1 base, there was a span of 16 bases. This receptor was identified in a young woman with glioma. Some clones in this sample may be carry-over from other donors' samples. The specimen comprised peripheral blood mononuclear cells (PBMCs), sampled from a glioma patient treated with radiotherapy, temozolomide or both. This chain links TRBV9 with TRBJ1-1; D perhaps matches TRBD1 (5 bases). The CDR3 loop is CASSVEAGAVQNTEAFF. In nucleotides, the CDR3 is TGTGCCAGCAGCGTAGAGGCCGGGGCAGTACAGAACACTGAAGCTTTCTTT.